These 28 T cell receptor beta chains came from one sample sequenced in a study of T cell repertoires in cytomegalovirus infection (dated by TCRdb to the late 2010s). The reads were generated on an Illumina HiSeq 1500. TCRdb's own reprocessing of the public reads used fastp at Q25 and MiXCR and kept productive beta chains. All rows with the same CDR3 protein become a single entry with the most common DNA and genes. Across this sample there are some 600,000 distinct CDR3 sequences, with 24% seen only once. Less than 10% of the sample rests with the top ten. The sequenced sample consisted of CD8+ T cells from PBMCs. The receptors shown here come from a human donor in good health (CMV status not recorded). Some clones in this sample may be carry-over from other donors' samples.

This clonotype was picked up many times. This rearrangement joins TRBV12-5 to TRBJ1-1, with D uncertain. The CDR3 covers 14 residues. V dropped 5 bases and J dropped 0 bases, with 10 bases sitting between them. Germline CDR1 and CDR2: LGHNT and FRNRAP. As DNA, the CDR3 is TGTGCTAGTGGTCCCGTCGGGGTGAACACTGAAGCTTTCTTT. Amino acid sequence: CASGPVGVNTEAFF.

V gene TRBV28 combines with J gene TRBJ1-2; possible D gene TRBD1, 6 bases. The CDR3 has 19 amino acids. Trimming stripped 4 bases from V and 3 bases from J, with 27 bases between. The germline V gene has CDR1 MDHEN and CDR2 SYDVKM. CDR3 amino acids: CASSSPFYQGPLIDYGYTF. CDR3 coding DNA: TGTGCCAGCAGTTCCCCTTTCTACCAGGGGCCGTTGATTGACTATGGCTACACCTTC.

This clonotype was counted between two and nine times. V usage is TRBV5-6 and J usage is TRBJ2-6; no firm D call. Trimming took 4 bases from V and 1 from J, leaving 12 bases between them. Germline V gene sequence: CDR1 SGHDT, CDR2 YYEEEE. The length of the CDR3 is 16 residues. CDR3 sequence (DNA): TGTGCCAGCAGCGTGAAGTTGAGATCTGGGGCCAACGTCCTGACTTTC. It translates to CASSVKLRSGANVLTF. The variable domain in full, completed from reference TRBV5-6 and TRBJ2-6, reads DAGVTQSPTHLIKTRGQQVTLRCSPKSGHDTVSWYQQALGQGPQFIFQYYEEEERQRGNFPDRFSGHQFPNYSSELNVNALLLGDSALYLCASSVKLRSGANVLTFGAGSRLTVL.

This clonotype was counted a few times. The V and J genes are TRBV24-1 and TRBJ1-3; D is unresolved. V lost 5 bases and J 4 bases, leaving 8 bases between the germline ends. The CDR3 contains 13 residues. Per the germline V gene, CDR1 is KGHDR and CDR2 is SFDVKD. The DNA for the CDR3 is TGTGCCACCAGTGGATACAGCGGAAACACCATATATTTT. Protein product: CATSGYSGNTIYF.

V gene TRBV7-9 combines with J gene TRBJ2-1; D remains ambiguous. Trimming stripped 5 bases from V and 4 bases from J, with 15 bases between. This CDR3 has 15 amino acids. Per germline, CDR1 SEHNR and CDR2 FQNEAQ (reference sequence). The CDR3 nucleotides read TGTGCCAGCAGCCCACCTTGGGTAGGGTACAATGAGCAGTTCTTC. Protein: CASSPPWVGYNEQFF.

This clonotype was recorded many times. The CDR3: CASSFAVTQETQYF. The CDR3 DNA is TGTGCCAGCAGCTTCGCAGTGACGCAAGAGACCCAGTACTTC. The genes are TRBV7-8 and TRBJ2-5; unclear D gene. Germline V gene sequence: CDR1 SGHVS, CDR2 FQNEAQ. The CDR3 extends over 14 amino acids. V was trimmed by 3 bases and J by 2 bases, leaving 10 bases between them.

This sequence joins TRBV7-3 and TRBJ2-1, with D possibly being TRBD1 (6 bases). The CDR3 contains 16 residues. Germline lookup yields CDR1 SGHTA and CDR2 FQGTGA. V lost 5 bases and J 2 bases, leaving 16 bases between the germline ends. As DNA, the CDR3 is TGTGCCAGCAGCCCATCGACAGGAGTACCCTACAATGAGCAGTTCTTC. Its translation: CASSPSTGVPYNEQFF.

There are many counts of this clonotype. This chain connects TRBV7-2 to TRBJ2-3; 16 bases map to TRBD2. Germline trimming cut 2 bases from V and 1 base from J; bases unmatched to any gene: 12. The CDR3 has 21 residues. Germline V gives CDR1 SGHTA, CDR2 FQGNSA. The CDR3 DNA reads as TGTGCCAGCAGCTTACCGACCACCGGGACTAGCGGGGGGGCAGGCACAGATACGCAGTATTTT. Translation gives CASSLPTTGTSGGAGTDTQYF. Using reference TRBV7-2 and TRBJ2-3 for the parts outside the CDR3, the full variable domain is GAGVSQSPSNKVTEKGKDVELRCDPISGHTALYWYRQSLGQGLEFLIYFQGNSAPDKSGLPSDRFSAERTGGSVSTLTIQRTQQEDSAVYLCASSLPTTGTSGGAGTDTQYFGPGTRLTVL.

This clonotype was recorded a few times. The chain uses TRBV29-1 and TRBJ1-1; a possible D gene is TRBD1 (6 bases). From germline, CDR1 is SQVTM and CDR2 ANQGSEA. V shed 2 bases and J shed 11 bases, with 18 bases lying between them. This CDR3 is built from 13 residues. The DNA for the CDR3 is TGCAGCGTTGAATTACGCCAGGGGCCTCAGGCTTTCTTT. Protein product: CSVELRQGPQAFF.

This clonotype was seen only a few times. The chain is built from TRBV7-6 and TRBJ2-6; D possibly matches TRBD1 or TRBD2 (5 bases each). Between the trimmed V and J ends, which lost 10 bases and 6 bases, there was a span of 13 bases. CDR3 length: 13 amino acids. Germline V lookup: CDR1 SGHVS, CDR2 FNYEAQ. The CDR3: CATGTAEANVLTF. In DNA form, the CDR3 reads TGTGCCACCGGGACGGCCGAGGCCAACGTCCTGACTTTC.

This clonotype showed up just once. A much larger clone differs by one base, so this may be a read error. The CDR3 DNA reads as TGTGCCAGCGGCACCGGGACTAGCGGGGACCGCCGCACAGATACGCAGTATTTT. Its translation: CASGTGTSGDRRTDTQYF. The rearrangement links TRBV7-6 to TRBJ2-3, with TRBD2 matching over 13 bases. With V trimmed by 8 bases and J by 1 base, 12 bases remained unmatched. The CDR3 contains 18 residues. Germline V gene sequence: CDR1 SGHVS, CDR2 FNYEAQ.

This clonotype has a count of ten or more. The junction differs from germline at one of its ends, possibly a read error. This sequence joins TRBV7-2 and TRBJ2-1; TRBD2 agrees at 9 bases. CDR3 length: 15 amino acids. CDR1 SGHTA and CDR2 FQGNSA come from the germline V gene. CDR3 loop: CASSLAGNSYNEQFF. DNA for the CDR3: TGTGCCAGCAGCCTAGCGGGGAACTCCTACAATGAGCAGTTCTTC.

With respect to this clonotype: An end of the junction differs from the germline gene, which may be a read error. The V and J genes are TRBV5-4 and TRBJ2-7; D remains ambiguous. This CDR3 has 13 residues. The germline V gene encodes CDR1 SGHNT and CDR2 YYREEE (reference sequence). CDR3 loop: CVSSFPPWREQYF. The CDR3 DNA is TGTGTCAGCAGCTTTCCCCCGTGGCGCGAGCAGTACTTC. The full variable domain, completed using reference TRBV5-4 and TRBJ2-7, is ETGVTQSPTHLIKTRGQQVTLRCSSQSGHNTVSWYQQALGQGPQFIFQYYREEENGRGNFPPRFSGLQFPNYSSELNVNALELDDSALYLCVSSFPPWREQYFGPGTRLTVT.

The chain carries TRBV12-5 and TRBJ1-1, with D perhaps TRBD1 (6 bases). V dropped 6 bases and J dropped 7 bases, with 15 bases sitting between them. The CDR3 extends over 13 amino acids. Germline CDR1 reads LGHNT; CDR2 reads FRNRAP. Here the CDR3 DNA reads TGTGCTAGTGGCCTCAGGGGTTTGGTTGAAGCTTTCTTT. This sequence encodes CASGLRGLVEAFF. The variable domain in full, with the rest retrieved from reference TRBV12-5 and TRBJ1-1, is DARVTQTPRHKVTEMGQEVTMRCQPILGHNTVFWYRQTMMQGLELLAYFRNRAPLDDSGMPKDRFSAEMPDATLATLKIQPSEPRDSAVYFCASGLRGLVEAFFGQGTRLTVV.

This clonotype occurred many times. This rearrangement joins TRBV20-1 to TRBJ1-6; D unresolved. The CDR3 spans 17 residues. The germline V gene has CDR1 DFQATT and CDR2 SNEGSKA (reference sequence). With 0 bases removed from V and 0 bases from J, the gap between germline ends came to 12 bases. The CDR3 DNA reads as TGCAGTGCTAGAGATCGGTCACTGAGCTCCTATAATTCACCCCTCCACTTT. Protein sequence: CSARDRSLSSYNSPLHF.

The CDR3 sequence is CASGFQTRTNTEAFF. Here the CDR3 DNA reads TGTGCTAGTGGTTTCCAGACACGGACGAACACTGAAGCTTTCTTT. The V gene is TRBV12-5, the J gene TRBJ1-1; no clear D gene. V gave up 3 bases and J gave up 1 base, with 12 bases separating them. The length of the CDR3 is 15 residues. Germline loops: CDR1 LGHNT, CDR2 FRNRAP.

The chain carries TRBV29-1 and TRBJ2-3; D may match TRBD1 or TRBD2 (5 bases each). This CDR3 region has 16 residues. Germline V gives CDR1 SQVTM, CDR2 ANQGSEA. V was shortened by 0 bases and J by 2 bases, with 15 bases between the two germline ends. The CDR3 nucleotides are TGCAGCGTTGAAGATGATGAGGGGCTCGTCACAGATACGCAGTATTTT. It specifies CSVEDDEGLVTDTQYF.

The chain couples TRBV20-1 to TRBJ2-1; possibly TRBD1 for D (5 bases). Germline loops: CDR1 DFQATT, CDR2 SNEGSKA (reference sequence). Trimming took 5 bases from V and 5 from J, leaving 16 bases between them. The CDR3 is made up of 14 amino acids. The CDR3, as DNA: TGCAGTGCTGGTTTAGGGGATTGGGACAATGAGCAGTTCTTC. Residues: CSAGLGDWDNEQFF.

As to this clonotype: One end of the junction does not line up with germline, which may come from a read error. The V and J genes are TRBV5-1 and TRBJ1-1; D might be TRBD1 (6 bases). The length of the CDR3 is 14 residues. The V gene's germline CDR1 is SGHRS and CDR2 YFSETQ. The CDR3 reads CASSLEGGTTEVFF. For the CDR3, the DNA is TGCGCCAGCAGCTTGGAGGGGGGGACCACTGAAGTTTTCTTT. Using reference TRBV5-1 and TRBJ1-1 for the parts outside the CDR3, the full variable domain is KAGVTQTPRYLIKTRGQQVTLSCSPISGHRSVSWYQQTPGQGLQFLFEYFSETQRNKGNFPGRFSGRQFSNSRSEMNVSTLELGDSALYLCASSLEGGTTEVFFGQGTRLTVV.

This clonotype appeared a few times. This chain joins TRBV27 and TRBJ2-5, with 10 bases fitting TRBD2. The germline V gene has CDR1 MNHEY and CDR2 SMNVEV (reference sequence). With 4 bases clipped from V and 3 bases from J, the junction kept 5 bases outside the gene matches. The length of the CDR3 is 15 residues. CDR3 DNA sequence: TGTGCCAGCAGTTGGTCCCTAGCGGGGGAAGAGACCCAGTACTTC. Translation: CASSWSLAGEETQYF.

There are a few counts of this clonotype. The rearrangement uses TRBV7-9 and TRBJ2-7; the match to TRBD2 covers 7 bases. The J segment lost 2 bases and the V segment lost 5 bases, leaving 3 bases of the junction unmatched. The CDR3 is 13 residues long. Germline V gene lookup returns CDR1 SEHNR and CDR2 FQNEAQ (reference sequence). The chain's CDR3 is CASSGLVPYEQYF. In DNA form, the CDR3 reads TGTGCCAGCAGCGGACTAGTCCCCTACGAGCAGTACTTC.

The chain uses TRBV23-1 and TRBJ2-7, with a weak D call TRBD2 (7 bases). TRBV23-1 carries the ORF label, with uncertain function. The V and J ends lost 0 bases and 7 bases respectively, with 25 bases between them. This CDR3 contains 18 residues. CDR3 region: CASSQSPTGGLANLEQYV. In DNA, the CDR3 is TGCGCCAGCAGTCAATCGCCCACCGGGGGGCTAGCAAACCTAGAGCAGTACGTC.

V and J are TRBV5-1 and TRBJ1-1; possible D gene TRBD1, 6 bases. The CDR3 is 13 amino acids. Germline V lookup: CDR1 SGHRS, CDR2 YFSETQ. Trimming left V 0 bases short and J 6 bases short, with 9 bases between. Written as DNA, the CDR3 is TGCGCCAGCAGCTTGGCAGGGGAGGCTGAAGCTTTCTTT. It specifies CASSLAGEAEAFF.

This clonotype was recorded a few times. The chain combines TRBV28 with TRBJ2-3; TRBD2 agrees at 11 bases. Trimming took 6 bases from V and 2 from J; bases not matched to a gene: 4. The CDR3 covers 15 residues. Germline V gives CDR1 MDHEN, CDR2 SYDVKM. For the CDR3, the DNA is TGTGCCAGCAGGCTAGCGGGGGGATTCACAGATACGCAGTATTTT. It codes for CASRLAGGFTDTQYF.

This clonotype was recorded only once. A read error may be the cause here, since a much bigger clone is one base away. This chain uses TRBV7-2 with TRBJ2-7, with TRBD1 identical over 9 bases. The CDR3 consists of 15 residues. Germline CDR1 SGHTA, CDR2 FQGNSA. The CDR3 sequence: CANSLGTGPHNEQYV. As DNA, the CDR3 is TGTGCCAACAGCTTGGGGACAGGGCCACACAACGAGCAGTACGTC.

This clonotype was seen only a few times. The CDR3 coding sequence is TGCGCCAGCAGCCAACCGGTCAGCGGGGGGGATCAACATGAGCAGTTCTTC. The encoded protein is CASSQPVSGGDQHEQFF. The chain carries TRBV5-1 and TRBJ2-1, with 10 bases fitting TRBD2. J lost 8 bases, V lost 4 bases, and 15 bases had no gene match. Germline lookup yields CDR1 SGHRS and CDR2 YFSETQ. The CDR3 has 17 residues.

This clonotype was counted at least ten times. The CDR3 DNA reads TGTGCCAGCAGTTGGACAGATCAAGAGACCCAGTACTTC. Its protein is CASSWTDQETQYF. The chain is built from TRBV6-5 and TRBJ2-5, with a possible D match to TRBD1 (6 bases). Germline CDR1 MNHEY, CDR2 SVGAGI. Trimming shortened V by 4 bases and J by 2 bases, and 8 bases separated the two germline ends. The length of the CDR3 is 13 residues.

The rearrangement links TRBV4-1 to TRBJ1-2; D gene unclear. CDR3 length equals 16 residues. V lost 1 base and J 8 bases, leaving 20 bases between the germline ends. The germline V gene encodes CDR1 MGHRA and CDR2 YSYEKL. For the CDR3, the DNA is TGCGCCAGCAGCCAAGGGTTCGGGCTTCTAACGTGGGGCTACACCTTC. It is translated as CASSQGFGLLTWGYTF.